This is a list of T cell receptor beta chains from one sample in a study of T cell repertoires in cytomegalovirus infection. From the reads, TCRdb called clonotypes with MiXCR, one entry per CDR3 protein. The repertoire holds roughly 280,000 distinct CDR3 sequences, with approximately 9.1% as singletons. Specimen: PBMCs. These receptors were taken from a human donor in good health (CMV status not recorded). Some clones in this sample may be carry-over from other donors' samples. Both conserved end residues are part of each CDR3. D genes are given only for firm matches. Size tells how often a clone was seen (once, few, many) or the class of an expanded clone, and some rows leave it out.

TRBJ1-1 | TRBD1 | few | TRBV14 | CASSLRTGVLNTEAFF | TGTGCCAGCAGCTTACGGACAGGCGTCTTGAACACTGAAGCTTTCTTT
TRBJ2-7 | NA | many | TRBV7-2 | CASSLESRGTYEQYF | TGTGCCAGCAGCTTAGAGTCGCGAGGGACCTACGAGCAGTACTTC
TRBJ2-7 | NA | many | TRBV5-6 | CASSQGQNEQYF | TGTGCCAGCAGCCAGGGTCAGAACGAGCAGTACTTC
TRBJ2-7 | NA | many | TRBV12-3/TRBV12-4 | CASRSSVGTYEQYF | TGTGCCAGCAGGTCCTCCGTGGGTACCTACGAGCAGTACTTC
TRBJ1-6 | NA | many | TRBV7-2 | CASSFWSSPLHF | TGTGCCAGCAGCTTTTGGTCTTCACCCCTCCACTTT
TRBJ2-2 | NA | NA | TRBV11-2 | CASSLSSPILTGELFF | TGTGCCAGCAGCTTATCCTCTCCTATACTCACCGGGGAGCTGTTTTTT
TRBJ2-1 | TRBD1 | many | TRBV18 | CASSLGTAINNEQFF | TGTGCCAGCTCACTCGGGACAGCGATAAACAATGAGCAGTTCTTC
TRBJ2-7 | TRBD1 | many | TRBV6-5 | CASSQDRGLNEQYF | TGTGCCAGCAGTCAAGACAGGGGGCTAAACGAGCAGTACTTC
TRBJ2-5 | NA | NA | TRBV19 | CASSIWSEETQYF | TGTGCCAGTAGTATATGGTCGGAAGAGACCCAGTACTTC
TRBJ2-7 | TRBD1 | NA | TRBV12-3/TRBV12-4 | CASRDRGQGELYF | TGTGCCAGCAGGGACAGGGGACAGGGGGAGCTGTACTTC
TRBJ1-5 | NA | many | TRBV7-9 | CASSLEGTSRPQHF | TGTGCCAGCAGCTTAGAGGGGACCTCCCGGCCCCAGCATTTT
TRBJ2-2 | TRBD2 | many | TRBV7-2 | CASSLVAGGQTGELFF | TGTGCCAGCAGCTTGGTTGCGGGAGGGCAGACCGGGGAGCTGTTTTTT
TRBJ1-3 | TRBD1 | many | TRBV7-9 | CASSPTGVGNTIYF | TGTGCCAGCAGCCCGACAGGGGTCGGAAACACCATATATTTT
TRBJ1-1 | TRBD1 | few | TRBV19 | CASSTPGQGASEAFF | TGTGCCAGTAGTACCCCGGGACAGGGGGCGTCCGAAGCTTTCTTT
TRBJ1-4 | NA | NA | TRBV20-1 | CSASWRNGKLFF | TGCAGTGCTAGTTGGAGAAATGGAAAACTGTTTTTT
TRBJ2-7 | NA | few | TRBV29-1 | CSVEFGETGETYEQYF | TGCAGCGTTGAATTTGGTGAGACAGGCGAAACCTACGAGCAGTACTTC
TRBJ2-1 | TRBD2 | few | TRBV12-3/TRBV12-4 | CASRNSASGGLHEQFF | TGTGCCAGCAGAAATTCGGCTAGCGGGGGGCTTCATGAGCAGTTCTTC
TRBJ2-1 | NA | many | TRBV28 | CASSSPAVGDEQFF | TGTGCCAGCAGTTCACCCGCGGTAGGCGATGAGCAGTTCTTC
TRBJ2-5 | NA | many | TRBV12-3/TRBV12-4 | CASSLGGPETQYF | TGTGCCAGCAGTTTGGGGGGCCCGGAGACCCAGTACTTC
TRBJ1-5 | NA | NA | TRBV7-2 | CASSPALNSNQPQHF | TGTGCCAGCAGCCCCGCCCTCAATAGCAATCAGCCCCAGCATTTT
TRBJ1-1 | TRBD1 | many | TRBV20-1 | CSARHGQGGAEAFF | TGCAGTGCTAGACACGGACAGGGTGGGGCTGAAGCTTTCTTT
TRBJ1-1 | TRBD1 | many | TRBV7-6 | CASSFLTEGAHEAFF | TGTGCCAGCAGCTTCCTGACAGAGGGGGCCCATGAAGCTTTCTTT
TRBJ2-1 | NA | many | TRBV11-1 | CASSPPVNEQFF | TGTGCCAGCAGCCCCCCGGTCAATGAGCAGTTCTTC
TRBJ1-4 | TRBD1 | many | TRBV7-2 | CASSPGTGAGHEKLFF | TGTGCCAGCAGCCCGGGGACAGGGGCTGGACATGAAAAACTGTTTTTT
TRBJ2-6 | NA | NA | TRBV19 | CASSIKGNSGANVLTF | TGTGCCAGTAGTATCAAGGGGAACTCTGGGGCCAACGTCCTGACTTTC
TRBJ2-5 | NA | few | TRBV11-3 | CASSPGAETQYF | TGTGCCAGCAGCCCGGGGGCCGAGACCCAGTACTTC
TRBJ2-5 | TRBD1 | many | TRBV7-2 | CASRQDRGETQYF | TGTGCCAGCAGGCAGGACAGGGGGGAGACCCAGTACTTC
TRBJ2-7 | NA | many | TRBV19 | CASSIVTHGSYEQYF | TGTGCCAGTAGTATAGTAACCCATGGGTCCTACGAGCAGTACTTC
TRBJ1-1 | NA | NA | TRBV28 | CASSAGTSLSEAFF | TGTGCCAGCAGCGCAGGGACATCGCTCTCTGAAGCTTTCTTT
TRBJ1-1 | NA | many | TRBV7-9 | CASSSQGIGAAEAFF | TGTGCCAGCAGCTCCCAGGGGATCGGGGCGGCTGAAGCTTTCTTT
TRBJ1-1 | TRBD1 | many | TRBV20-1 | CSARVRGTFGTTEAFF | TGCAGTGCTAGAGTCAGGGGGACGTTCGGAACCACTGAAGCTTTCTTT
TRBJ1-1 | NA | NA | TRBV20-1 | CSARLPGLNTEAFF | TGCAGTGCTAGACTACCAGGGCTGAACACTGAAGCTTTCTTT
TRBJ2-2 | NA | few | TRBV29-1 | CSVVSGSNTGELFF | TGCAGCGTTGTCTCAGGGTCGAACACCGGGGAGCTGTTTTTT
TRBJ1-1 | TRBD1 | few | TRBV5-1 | CASSFTGTGTEAFF | TGCGCCAGCAGCTTCACCGGGACAGGGACTGAAGCTTTCTTT
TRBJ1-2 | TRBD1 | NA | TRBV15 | CATSRDSDRGVYGYTF | TGTGCCACCAGCAGAGACTCGGACAGGGGTGTCTATGGCTACACCTTC
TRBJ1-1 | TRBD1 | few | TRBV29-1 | CSVTGTGERSEAFF | TGCAGCGTCACCGGGACAGGGGAGAGGTCTGAAGCTTTCTTT
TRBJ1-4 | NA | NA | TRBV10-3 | CAISPGPESEKLFF | TGTGCCATCAGTCCGGGCCCAGAGAGTGAAAAACTGTTTTTT
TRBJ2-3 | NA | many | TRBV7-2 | CASSATPPGNTQYF | TGTGCCAGCAGCGCCACCCCCCCCGGGAATACGCAGTATTTT
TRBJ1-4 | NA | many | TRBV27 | CASSLFRGEKLFF | TGTGCCAGCAGTTTATTCCGTGGAGAAAAACTGTTTTTT
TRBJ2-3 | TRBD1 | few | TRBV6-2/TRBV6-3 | CASSPGTGDGDTQYF | TGTGCCAGCAGTCCCGGGACAGGGGATGGAGATACGCAGTATTTT
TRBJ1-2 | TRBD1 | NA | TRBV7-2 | CASSLIRDRGYGYTF | TGTGCCAGCAGCCTCATCAGGGACAGGGGCTATGGCTACACCTTC
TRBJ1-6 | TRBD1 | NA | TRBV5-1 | CASSGGTGEWASSPLHF | TGCGCCAGCAGCGGCGGGACAGGAGAGTGGGCTTCTTCACCCCTCCACTTT
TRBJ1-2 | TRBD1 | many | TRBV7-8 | CASSFQGADNYGYTF | TGTGCCAGCAGCTTCCAGGGGGCGGATAACTATGGCTACACCTTC
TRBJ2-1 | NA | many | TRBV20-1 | CSARGSYNEQFF | TGCAGTGCGAGGGGTTCCTACAATGAGCAGTTCTTC
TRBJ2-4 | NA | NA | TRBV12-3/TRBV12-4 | CASSSGLAAKNIQYF | TGTGCCAGCAGTTCGGGGCTAGCGGCCAAAAACATTCAGTACTTC
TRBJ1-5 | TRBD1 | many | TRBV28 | CASSPNSRDRGYSNQPQHF | TGTGCCAGCAGTCCTAACAGCCGGGACAGAGGGTATAGCAATCAGCCCCAGCATTTT
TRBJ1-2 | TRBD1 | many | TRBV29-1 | CSVDGQGAGGYTF | TGCAGCGTTGACGGACAGGGGGCAGGCGGCTACACCTTC
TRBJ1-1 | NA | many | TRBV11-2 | CASSLVNSEAFF | TGTGCCAGCAGCTTAGTAAACAGTGAAGCTTTCTTT
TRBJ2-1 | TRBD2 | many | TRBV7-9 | CASSTGTSGWSSYNEQFF | TGTGCCAGCAGCACCGGGACTAGCGGATGGAGCTCCTACAATGAGCAGTTCTTC
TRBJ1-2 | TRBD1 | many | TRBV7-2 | CASTYQRTGRSTNYGYTF | TGTGCCAGCACCTACCAGCGGACAGGGCGATCAACTAACTATGGCTACACCTTC
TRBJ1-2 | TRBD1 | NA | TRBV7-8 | CASSLAGQGARGYTF | TGTGCCAGCAGCTTAGCGGGACAGGGGGCGCGGGGCTACACCTTC
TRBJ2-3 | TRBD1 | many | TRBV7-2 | CASSLAGTGKRDTQYF | TGTGCCAGCAGCTTAGCTGGGACAGGGAAGAGGGATACGCAGTATTTT
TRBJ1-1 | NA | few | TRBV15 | CATSSAVWTNTEAFF | TGTGCCACCAGCAGTGCCGTGTGGACGAACACTGAAGCTTTCTTT
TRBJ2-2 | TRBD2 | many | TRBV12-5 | CASGLALAGGTGELFF | TGTGCTAGTGGTTTGGCACTAGCGGGGGGAACCGGGGAGCTGTTTTTT